Described below is a single T cell receptor (beta chain) sequence and its context. Antigen unknown. This record comes from a study of T cells after yellow fever vaccination. In the study overall: Any fraction with a low cell number was prepared using SMART-Seq v4 Ultra Low Input. Study-level findings and limits: On re-exposure, the response was weaker but peaked faster, at day 5 versus 15. Reappearance after the booster was seen for most primary-vaccination clones, at 95% to 96% CD4 and about 90% CD8.

This CDR3 contains 14 residues. Trimming removed 0 bases at V and 2 bases at J, with 8 bases between. Germline CDR1 reads SGDLS; CDR2 reads YYNGEE. 5'RACE template switching produced TCR cDNA carrying a universal primer site and UMIs. TCRdb reprocessed the 5' RACE reads via MiXCR and lists one record per CDR3 protein. The table has 320,000 or so distinct CDR3 sequences, approximately 8% seen once; the top ten hold 17%. The sample consisted of PBMCs, taken around 45 days after the first yellow fever vaccination. The V gene is TRBV9, the J gene TRBJ2-5; no definite D call. The sequence was collected from a man younger than 35 who received the YFV17D yellow fever vaccine. CDR3 in DNA: TGTGCCAGCAGCGTAGGAGGCGTTCAAGAGACCCAGTACTTC. Its translation is CASSVGGVQETQYF.